A selection of T cell receptor beta chains follows, all from one sample in a study of Ad26.COV2.S vaccination and SARS-CoV-2 variants. The data were produced by immunoSEQ multiplex PCR, yet TCRdb's version contains in-frame clones alone and is incomplete. The sample consists of about 260,000 clones, roughly 87% of them appearing once. Source: peripheral blood, taken in a trial of Ad26.COV2.S vaccine versus placebo. All receptors come from a person between 18 and 65 years old who received the Ad26.COV2.S COVID-19 vaccine or a placebo. Each CDR3 is given with its conserved first and last residue. Each record gives: CDR3 protein, CDR3 length, D gene, V gene. A D gene is named only where the DNA matches it firmly.

CASSLVVEETQYF	13	-	TRBV5-1
CASSVRGSQETQYF	14	-	TRBV7-2
CASSVEQPEDTQYF	14	-	TRBV9
CASSLTLDRSAGYTF	15	TRBD1	TRBV4-1
CATGGLTGNNEKLFF	15	-	TRBV30
CASSPRDFYGYTF	13	-	TRBV19
CASSQAGAGRLDTQYF	16	TRBD2	TRBV4-3
CASRLAGGREQYF	13	TRBD2	TRBV27
CASSYRTGANEKLFF	15	TRBD1	TRBV5-1
CSAAGGPNNFYNEQFF	16	TRBD2	TRBV29-1
CASSRTGEVEAFF	13	-	TRBV18
CASTPTTSGQETQYF	15	-	TRBV5-1
CASSRTGTSGGVDAQYF	17	TRBD2	TRBV9
CAWTAARISTGANVLTF	17	-	TRBV30
CASSSGGGGGNTIYF	15	-	TRBV5-4
CASSLSYLDEQYF	13	-	TRBV7-2
CASSQDLPGGIYNEQFF	17	TRBD2	TRBV4-1
CASKGEGNTEAFF	13	-	TRBV5-1
CASSVGSNRHNEQFF	15	-	TRBV9
CASSLGETQYF	11	-	TRBV9
CASSYGTGAPRTEAFF	16	TRBD1	TRBV6-5
CASSLEVIRGAKNIQYF	17	-	TRBV5-6
CASSYPGTGGAEAFF	15	TRBD1	TRBV6-5
CASSFGLAGGAETQYF	16	TRBD2	TRBV5-1
CASSLDRTEAFF	12	-	TRBV7-9
CASSSRLGQGKPTGELFF	18	-	TRBV9
CASSRDRLEETQYF	14	TRBD1	TRBV5-4